This entry lists 5 T cell receptor beta chains sequenced from one sample in a study of control samples from healthy donors and cancer patients. Profiling relied on immunoSEQ multiplex PCR, and the TCRdb table lists in-frame clones only, not all of them. Of 170,000 or so clones listed, 85% to 90% are singletons. Sequenced input: blood. All receptors come from a woman between 45 and 65 years old in good health.

A word on this clone: At one of its ends the junction is not consistent with the germline gene, which may arise from a read error. V and J are TRBV14 and TRBJ2-1; D gene unclear. CDR3 length equals 13 residues. The germline V gene encodes CDR1 SGHDN and CDR2 FVKESK. The DNA of the CDR3 is TGTGCCAGCAGCCAAGGGGCAAGGTTCACAGCAGTCTTC. It encodes CASSQGARFTAVF.

The rearrangement uses TRBV3-1 (or the pseudogene TRBV3-2) and TRBJ1-1; D unclear. V was cut by 4 bases and J by 3 bases, with 15 bases left in between. The V gene's germline CDR1 is LGHDT and CDR2 YNNKEL (reference sequence). The CDR3 has 15 amino acids. In DNA, the CDR3 is TGTGCCAGCAGCCCCGGGTGGAAATTTCACACTGAAGCTTTCTTT. Encoded protein: CASSPGWKFHTEAFF.

The chain employs TRBV7-3 and TRBJ2-3, with D perhaps TRBD2 (6 bases). The CDR3 has 14 residues. Germline V lookup: CDR1 SGHTA, CDR2 FQGTGA. The ends were cut back, 5 bases at V and 0 bases at J, with 9 bases in the middle. This CDR3 is CASSGGVSTDTQYF. In DNA form, the CDR3 reads TGTGCCAGCAGCGGCGGGGTTAGCACAGATACGCAGTATTTT.

The chain joins TRBV28 to TRBJ2-5; 8 positions agree with TRBD1. CDR1 and CDR2 (germline): MDHEN, SYDVKM. The CDR3 has 14 amino acids. V lost 7 bases to trimming and J lost 9 bases; unmatched junction nucleotides: 13. CDR3 loop: CASNAGGPGVAQYF. In DNA form, the CDR3 reads TGTGCCAGCAATGCAGGGGGCCCAGGTGTGGCCCAGTACTTC.

Here the CDR3 reads CASSHGQMNTEAFF. CDR3 bases: TGTGCCAGCAGCCATGGGCAGATGAACACTGAAGCTTTCTTT. The chain couples TRBV3-1 (or the pseudogene TRBV3-2) to TRBJ1-1; D not certain. The CDR3 covers 14 residues. Trimming removed 3 bases from V and 0 bases from J, with 8 bases in between. Germline-derived CDR1 and CDR2 are LGHDT and YNNKEL (reference sequence).